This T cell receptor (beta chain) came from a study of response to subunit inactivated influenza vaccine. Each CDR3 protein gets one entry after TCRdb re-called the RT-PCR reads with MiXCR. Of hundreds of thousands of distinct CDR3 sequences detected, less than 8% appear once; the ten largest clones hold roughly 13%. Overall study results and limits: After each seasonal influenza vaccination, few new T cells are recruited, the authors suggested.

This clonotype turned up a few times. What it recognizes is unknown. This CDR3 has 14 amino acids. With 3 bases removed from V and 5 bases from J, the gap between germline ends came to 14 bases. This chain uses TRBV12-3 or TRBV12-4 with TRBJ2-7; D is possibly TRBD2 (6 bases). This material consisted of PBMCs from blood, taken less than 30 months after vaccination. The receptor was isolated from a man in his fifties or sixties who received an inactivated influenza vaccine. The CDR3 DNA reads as TGTGCCAGCAGTTTTAGACTCGGGGGTAACGAGCAGTACTTC. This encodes CASSFRLGGNEQYF.